The T cell receptor beta chain described here comes from a study of blood T cell repertoires in COVID-19. Enrolled during active infection, Seattle patients were then followed longitudinally. Sequencing used immunoSEQ multiplex PCR; TCRdb keeps in-frame clones, though not all of them. The sample contains a few hundred thousand clones, more than 85% of which appear only once. Germline V lookup: CDR1 PRHDT, CDR2 FYEKMQ (reference sequence). This CDR3 is 15 amino acids long. The V and J ends lost 5 bases and 0 bases, in that order; junction bases with no gene match: 4. The chain uses TRBV13 and TRBJ2-1, with TRBD1 matching over 7 bases. The sequencing input was peripheral blood. This clonotype was obtained from a person aged 18-30 years with COVID-19, enrolled during active disease. The CDR3 DNA is TGTGCCAGCAGCCCAGGGGACAGCTCCTACAATGAGCAGTTCTTC. Its translation is CASSPGDSSYNEQFF.